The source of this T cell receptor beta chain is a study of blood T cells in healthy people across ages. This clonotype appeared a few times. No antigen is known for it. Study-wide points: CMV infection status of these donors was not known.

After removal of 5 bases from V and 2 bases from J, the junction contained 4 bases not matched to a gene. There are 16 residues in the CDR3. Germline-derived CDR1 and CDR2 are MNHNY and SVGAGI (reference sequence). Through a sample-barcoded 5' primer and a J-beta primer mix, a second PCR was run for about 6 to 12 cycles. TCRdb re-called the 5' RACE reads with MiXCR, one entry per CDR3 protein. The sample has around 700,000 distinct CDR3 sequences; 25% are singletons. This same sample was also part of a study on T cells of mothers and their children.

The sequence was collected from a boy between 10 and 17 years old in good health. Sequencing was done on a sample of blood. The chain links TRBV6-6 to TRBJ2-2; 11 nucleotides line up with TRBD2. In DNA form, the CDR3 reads TGTGCCAGCAGTCAAACTAGCGGGGGCAACACCGGGGAGCTGTTTTTT. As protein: CASSQTSGGNTGELFF.